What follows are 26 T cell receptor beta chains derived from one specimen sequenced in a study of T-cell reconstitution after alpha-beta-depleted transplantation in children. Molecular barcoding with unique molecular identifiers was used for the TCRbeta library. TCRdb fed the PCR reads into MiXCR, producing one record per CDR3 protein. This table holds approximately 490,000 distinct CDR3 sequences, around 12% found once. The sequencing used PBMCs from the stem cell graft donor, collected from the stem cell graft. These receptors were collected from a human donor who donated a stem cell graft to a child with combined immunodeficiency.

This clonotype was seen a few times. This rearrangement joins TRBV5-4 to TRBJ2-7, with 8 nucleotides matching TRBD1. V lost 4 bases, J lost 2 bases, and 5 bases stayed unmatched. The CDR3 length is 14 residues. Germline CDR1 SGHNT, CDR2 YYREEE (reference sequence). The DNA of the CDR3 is TGTGCCAGCAGCCCGGGACAGGCCACCTACGAGCAGTACTTC. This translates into CASSPGQATYEQYF.

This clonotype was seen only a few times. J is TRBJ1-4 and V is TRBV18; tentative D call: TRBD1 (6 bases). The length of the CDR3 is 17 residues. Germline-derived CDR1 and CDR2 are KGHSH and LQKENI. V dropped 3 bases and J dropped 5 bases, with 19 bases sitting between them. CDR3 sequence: CASSPRGRGTVNEKLFF. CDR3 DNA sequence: TGTGCCAGCTCACCGCGGGGAAGGGGGACTGTCAATGAAAAACTGTTTTTT.

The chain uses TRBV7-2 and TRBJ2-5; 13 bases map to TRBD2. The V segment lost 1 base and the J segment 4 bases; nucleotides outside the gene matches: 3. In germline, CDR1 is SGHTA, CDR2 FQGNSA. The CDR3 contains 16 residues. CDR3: CASSLVRLAGGETQYF. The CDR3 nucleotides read TGTGCCAGCAGCTTAGTGAGACTAGCGGGAGGAGAGACCCAGTACTTC.

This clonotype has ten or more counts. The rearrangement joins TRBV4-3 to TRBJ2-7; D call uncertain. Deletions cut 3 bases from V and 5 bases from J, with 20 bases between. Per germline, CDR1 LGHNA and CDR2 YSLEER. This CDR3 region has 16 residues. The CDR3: CASSQGFGLGENEQYF. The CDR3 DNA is TGCGCCAGCAGCCAGGGATTTGGGTTAGGAGAGAACGAGCAGTACTTC.

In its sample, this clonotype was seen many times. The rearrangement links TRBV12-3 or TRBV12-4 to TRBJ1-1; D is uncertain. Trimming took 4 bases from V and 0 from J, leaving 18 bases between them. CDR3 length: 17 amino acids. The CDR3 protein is CASSSTLRQLMNTEAFF. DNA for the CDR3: TGTGCCAGCAGTTCAACCCTCCGGCAGTTAATGAACACTGAAGCTTTCTTT.

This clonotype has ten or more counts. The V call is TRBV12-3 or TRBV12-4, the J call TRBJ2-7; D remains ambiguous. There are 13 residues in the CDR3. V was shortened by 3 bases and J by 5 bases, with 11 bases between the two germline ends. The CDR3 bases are TGTGCCAGCAGTTTCGGGCAGGCCGACGAGCAGTACTTC. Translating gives CASSFGQADEQYF.

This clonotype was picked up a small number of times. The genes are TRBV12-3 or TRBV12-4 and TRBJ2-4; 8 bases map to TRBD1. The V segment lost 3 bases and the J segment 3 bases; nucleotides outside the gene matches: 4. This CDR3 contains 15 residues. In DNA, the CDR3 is TGTGCCAGCAGTTTCAGGGGGCGAGGCAAAAACATTCAGTACTTC. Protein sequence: CASSFRGRGKNIQYF.

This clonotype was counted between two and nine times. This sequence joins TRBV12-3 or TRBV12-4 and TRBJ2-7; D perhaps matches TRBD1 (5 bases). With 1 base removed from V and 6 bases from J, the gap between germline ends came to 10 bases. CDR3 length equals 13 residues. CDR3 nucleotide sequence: TGTGCCAGCAGTTTAGGGAGACAGCTCGAGCAGTACTTC. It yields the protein CASSLGRQLEQYF.

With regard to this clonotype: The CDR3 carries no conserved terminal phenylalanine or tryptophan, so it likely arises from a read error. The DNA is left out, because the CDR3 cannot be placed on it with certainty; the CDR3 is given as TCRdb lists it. The CDR3 spells CASSWFGTHRLA. The chain couples TRBV27 to TRBJ1-5; the table's D call TRBD1 went unverified against the DNA. The CDR3 adds up to 12 amino acids, both ends counted. Germline CDR1 is MNHEY and CDR2 is SMNVEV (reference sequence).

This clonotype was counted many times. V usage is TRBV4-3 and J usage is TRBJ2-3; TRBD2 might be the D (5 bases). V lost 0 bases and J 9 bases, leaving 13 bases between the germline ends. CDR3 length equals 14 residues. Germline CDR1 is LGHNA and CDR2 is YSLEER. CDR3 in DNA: TGCGCCAGCAGCCAAGATTTCGGGCCGGGAACGCAGTATTTT. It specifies CASSQDFGPGTQYF.

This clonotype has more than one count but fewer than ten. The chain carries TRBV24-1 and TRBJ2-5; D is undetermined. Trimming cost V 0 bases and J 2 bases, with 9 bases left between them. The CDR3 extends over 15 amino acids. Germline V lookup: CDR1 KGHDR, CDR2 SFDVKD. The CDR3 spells CATSDLRQRQETQYF. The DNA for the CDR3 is TGTGCCACCAGTGATTTGAGGCAGAGACAAGAGACCCAGTACTTC.

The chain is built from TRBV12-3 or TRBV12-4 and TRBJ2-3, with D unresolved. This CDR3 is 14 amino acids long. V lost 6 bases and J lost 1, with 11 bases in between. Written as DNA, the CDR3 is TGTGCCAGCAGCCCCGGGTCCGGCACAGATACGCAGTATTTT. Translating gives CASSPGSGTDTQYF.

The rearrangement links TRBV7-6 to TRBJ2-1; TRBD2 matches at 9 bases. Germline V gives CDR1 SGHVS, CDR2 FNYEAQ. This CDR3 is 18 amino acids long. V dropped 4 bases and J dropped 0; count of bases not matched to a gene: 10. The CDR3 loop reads CASSSLPPREGSYNEQFF. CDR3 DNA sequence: TGTGCCAGCAGCTCATTACCCCCGCGGGAGGGCTCCTACAATGAGCAGTTCTTC.

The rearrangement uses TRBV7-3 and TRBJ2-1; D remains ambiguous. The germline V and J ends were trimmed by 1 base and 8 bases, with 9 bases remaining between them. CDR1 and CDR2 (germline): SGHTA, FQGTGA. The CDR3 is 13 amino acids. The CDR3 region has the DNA TGTGCCAGCAGCTTAATGTGGTCCGATGAGCAGTTCTTC. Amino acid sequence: CASSLMWSDEQFF.

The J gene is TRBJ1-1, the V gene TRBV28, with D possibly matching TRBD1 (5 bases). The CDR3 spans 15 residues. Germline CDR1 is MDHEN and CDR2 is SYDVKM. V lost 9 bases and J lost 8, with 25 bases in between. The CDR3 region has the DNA TGTGCCAGTAGAACCCGGTCACGGGGCGAGGTAGAAGCTTTCTTT. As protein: CASRTRSRGEVEAFF.

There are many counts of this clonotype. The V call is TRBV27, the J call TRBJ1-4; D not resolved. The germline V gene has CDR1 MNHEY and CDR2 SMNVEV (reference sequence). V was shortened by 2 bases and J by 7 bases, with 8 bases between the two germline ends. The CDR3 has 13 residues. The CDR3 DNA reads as TGTGCCAGCAGTTTAAGGGATTCTGAAAAACTGTTTTTT. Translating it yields CASSLRDSEKLFF.

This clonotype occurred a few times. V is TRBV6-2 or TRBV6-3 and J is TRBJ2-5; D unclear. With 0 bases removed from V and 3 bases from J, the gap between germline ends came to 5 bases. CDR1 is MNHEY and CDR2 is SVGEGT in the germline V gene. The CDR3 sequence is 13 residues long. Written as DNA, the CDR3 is TGTGCCAGCAGTTACTCGGCAGAAGAGACCCAGTACTTC. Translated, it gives CASSYSAEETQYF.

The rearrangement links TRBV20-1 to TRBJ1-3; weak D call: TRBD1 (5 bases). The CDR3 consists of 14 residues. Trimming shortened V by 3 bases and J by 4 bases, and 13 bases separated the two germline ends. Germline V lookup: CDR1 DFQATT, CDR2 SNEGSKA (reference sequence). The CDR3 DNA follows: TGCAGTGCTAGTGGGGAGGGGAAAGGAAACACCATATATTTT. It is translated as CSASGEGKGNTIYF.

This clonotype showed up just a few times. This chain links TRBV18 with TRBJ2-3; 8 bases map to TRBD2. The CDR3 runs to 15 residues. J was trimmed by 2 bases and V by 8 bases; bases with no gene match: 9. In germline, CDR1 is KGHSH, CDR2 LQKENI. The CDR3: CASPLKRGLTDTQYF. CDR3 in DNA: TGTGCCAGCCCGCTGAAGCGGGGGCTCACAGATACGCAGTATTTT.

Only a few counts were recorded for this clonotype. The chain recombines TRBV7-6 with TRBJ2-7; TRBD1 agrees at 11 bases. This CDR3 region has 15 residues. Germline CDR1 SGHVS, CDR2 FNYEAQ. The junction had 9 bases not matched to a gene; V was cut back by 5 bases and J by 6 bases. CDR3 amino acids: CASSPQGQGVGEQYF. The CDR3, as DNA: TGTGCCAGCAGCCCCCAGGGACAGGGGGTCGGCGAGCAGTACTTC.

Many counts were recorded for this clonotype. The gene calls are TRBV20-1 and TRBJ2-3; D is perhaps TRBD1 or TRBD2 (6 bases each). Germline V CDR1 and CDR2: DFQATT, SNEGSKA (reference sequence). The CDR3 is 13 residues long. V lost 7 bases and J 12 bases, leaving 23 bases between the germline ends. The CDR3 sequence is CSGLQGGDGLQYF. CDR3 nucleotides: TGCAGTGGTCTACAGGGAGGTGATGGGTTACAGTATTTT.

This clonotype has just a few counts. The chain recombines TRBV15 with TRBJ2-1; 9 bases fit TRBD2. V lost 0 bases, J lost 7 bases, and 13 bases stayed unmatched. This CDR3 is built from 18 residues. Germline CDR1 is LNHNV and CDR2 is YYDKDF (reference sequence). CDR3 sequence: CATSRDPSASGDRNEQFF. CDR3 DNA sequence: TGTGCCACCAGCAGAGATCCCTCGGCTAGCGGGGATCGGAATGAGCAGTTCTTC.

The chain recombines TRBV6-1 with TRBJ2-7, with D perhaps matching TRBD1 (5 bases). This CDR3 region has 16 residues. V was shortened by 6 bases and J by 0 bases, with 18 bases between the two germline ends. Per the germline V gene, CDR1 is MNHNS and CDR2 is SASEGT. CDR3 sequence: CASSPPDRLASYEQYF. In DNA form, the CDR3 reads TGTGCCAGCAGCCCCCCCGACAGATTAGCCTCCTACGAGCAGTACTTC.

CDR3 sequence reads: CASSQAWDRILSTLGSGESYEQYF. The CDR3 DNA sequence: TGCGCCAGCAGCCAGGCGTGGGACCGTATCTTAAGTACTTTGGGGAGCGGGGAGTCCTACGAGCAGTACTTC. The rearrangement links TRBV4-1 to TRBJ2-7; TRBD2 matches at 7 bases. J was trimmed by 1 base and V by 3 bases; bases with no gene match: 33. CDR3 length: 24 amino acids. Germline V gene data show CDR1 as MGHRA and CDR2 as YSYEKL.

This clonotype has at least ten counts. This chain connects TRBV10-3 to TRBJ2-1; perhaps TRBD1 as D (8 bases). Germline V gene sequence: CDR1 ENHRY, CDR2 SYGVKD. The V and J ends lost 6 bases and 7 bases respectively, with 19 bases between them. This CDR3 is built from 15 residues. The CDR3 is CAIRGQGGALNEQFF. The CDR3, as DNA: TGTGCCATCAGAGGACAGGGAGGGGCCCTAAATGAGCAGTTCTTC.

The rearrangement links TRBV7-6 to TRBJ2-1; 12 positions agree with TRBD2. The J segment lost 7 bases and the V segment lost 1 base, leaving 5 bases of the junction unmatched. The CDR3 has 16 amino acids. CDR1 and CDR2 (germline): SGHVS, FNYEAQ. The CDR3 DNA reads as TGTGCCAGCAGCTTAGGGGGACTAGCGGGCGATAATGAGCAGTTCTTC. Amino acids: CASSLGGLAGDNEQFF.